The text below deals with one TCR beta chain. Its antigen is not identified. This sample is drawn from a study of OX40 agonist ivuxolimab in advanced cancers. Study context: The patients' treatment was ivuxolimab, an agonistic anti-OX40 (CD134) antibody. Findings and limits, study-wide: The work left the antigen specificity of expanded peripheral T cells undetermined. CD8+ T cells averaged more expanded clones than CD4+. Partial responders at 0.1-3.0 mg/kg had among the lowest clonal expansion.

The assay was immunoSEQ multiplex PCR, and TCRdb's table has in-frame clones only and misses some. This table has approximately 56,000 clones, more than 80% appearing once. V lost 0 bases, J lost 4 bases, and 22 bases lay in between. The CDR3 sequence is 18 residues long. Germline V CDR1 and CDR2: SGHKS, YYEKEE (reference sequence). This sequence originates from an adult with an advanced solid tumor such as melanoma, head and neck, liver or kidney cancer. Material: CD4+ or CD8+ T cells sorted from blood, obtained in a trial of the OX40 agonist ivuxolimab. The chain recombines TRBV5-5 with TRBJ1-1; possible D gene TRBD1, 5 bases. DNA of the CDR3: TGTGCCAGCAGCTTGGCCGGGACGGTGGGTGTCGGTAGCACTGAAGCTTTCTTT. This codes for CASSLAGTVGVGSTEAFF.